The 18 T cell receptor beta chains given below trace back to one sample, sequenced in a study of cytomegalovirus exposure and HLA in healthy donors. PCR amplification relied on 60 Vbeta primers (plus 13 Jbeta primers). Only in-frame clones appear in the TCRdb table, and some are missing; sequencing was by immunoSEQ multiplex PCR. Among tens of thousands of clones listed, 60% to 80% were seen once. The sequenced sample was PBMCs. The receptors shown here come from a man in his forties in good health and CMV-seronegative.

This rearrangement joins TRBV6-1 to TRBJ2-7; D is uncertain. This CDR3 spans 13 amino acids. Trimming cost V 4 bases and J 5 bases, with 12 bases left between them. Germline CDR1 and CDR2: MNHNS and SASEGT. For the CDR3, the DNA is TGTGCCAGCAGTGCGCGGCCGGCCGACGAGCAGTACTTC. This encodes CASSARPADEQYF.

The chain carries TRBV6-1 and TRBJ1-6, with D unresolved. Germline V lookup: CDR1 MNHNS, CDR2 SASEGT. Trimming left V 0 bases short and J 7 bases short, with 7 bases between. CDR3 length: 14 amino acids. The CDR3 coding sequence is TGTGCCAGCAGTGAAGCGCTGAGGAATTCACCCCTCCACTTT. Encoded protein: CASSEALRNSPLHF.

The chain joins TRBV5-1 to TRBJ2-7, with a tentative D call TRBD1 (6 bases). Trimming stripped 0 bases from V and 1 base from J, with 11 bases between. The germline CDR1 and CDR2 sequences are SGHRS and YFSETQ. The CDR3 sequence is 15 residues long. CDR3 sequence: CASSLGTGFSYEQYF. CDR3 bases: TGCGCCAGCAGCTTGGGTACAGGGTTTTCCTACGAGCAGTACTTC.

CDR3 in DNA: TGCGCCAGCAGCCAAGACCCGACTAGCGGGGCCGAGCAGTACTTC. Translated: CASSQDPTSGAEQYF. The chain couples TRBV4-1 to TRBJ2-5; 11 positions match TRBD2. TRBJ2-7 explains the end of the DNA better; the J call may be wrong. Germline V lookup: CDR1 MGHRA, CDR2 YSYEKL. CDR3 size: 15 residues.

CDR3 sequence reads: CASSKRTGNYGYTF. DNA for the CDR3: TGTGCCAGCAGCAAACGGACAGGGAACTATGGCTACACCTTC. The chain combines TRBV9 with TRBJ1-2; TRBD1 matches at 8 bases. CDR3 size: 14 residues. Germline loops: CDR1 SGDLS, CDR2 YYNGEE. Germline trimming cut 4 bases from V and 2 bases from J; bases unmatched to any gene: 4.

This chain links TRBV9 with TRBJ2-1, with 9 bases matching TRBD1. V was clipped by 5 bases and J by 6 bases; unmatched bases: 9. Germline CDR1 SGDLS, CDR2 YYNGEE. The CDR3 length is 15 residues. CDR3 loop: CASRKGTGMSNEQFF. CDR3 in DNA: TGTGCCAGCAGGAAAGGGACAGGGATGAGCAATGAGCAGTTCTTC. The variable domain in full, with the rest retrieved from reference TRBV9 and TRBJ2-1, is DSGVTQTPKHLITATGQRVTLRCSPRSGDLSVYWYQQSLDQGLQFLIQYYNGEERAKGNILERFSAQQFPDLHSELNLSSLELGDSALYFCASRKGTGMSNEQFFGPGTRLTVL.

This clone was counted a single time. V gene TRBV29-1 combines with J gene TRBJ1-3; D not resolved. V lost 1 base and J 0 bases, leaving 10 bases between the germline ends. This CDR3 is built from 15 residues. Germline CDR1 is SQVTM and CDR2 is ANQGSEA. The CDR3 here is CSVEGGLCSGNTIYF. CDR3 bases: TGCAGCGTTGAAGGCGGCCTCTGCTCTGGAAACACCATATATTTT.

This clone has just a few counts. The CDR3 DNA follows: TGTGCCAGCACCCAAACGGGGGGGAACTACGAGCAGTACTTC. This gives the protein CASTQTGGNYEQYF. The rearrangement uses TRBV27 and TRBJ2-7; TRBD2 matches 8 bases. The V segment lost 7 bases and the J segment 3 bases; nucleotides outside the gene matches: 8. CDR1 is MNHEY and CDR2 is SMNVEV in the germline V gene (reference sequence). There are 14 residues in the CDR3.

This clone was counted a single time. This chain links TRBV9 with TRBJ2-1, with TRBD2 identical over 11 bases. CDR3 size: 15 residues. The ends lost 2 bases at V and 9 bases at J; junction bases unmatched: 7. Germline CDR1 SGDLS, CDR2 YYNGEE. The CDR3 loop is CASSVLAGGPLEQFF. CDR3 DNA sequence: TGTGCCAGCAGCGTCTTAGCGGGAGGGCCGCTTGAGCAGTTCTTC.

This chain links TRBV29-1 with TRBJ2-1, with TRBD1 matching over 7 bases. From germline, CDR1 is SQVTM and CDR2 ANQGSEA. This CDR3 spans 12 amino acids. Germline trimming cut 3 bases from V and 13 bases from J; bases unmatched to any gene: 9. The CDR3: CSVEIRRTGQFF. DNA of the CDR3: TGCAGCGTTGAGATCCGGAGGACAGGCCAGTTCTTC.

V is TRBV5-6 and J is TRBJ1-3; the D gene is possibly TRBD1 (5 bases). The CDR3 extends over 14 amino acids. Trimming removed 8 bases at V and 3 bases at J, with 15 bases between. Germline V lookup: CDR1 SGHDT, CDR2 YYEEEE. CDR3 region: CASYGGVDGNTIYF. CDR3 sequence (DNA): TGTGCCAGTTACGGGGGGGTTGATGGAAACACCATATATTTT.

The rearrangement links TRBV27 to TRBJ2-7; 8 positions agree with TRBD2. The V and J ends lost 1 base and 3 bases, in that order; junction bases with no gene match: 8. The germline V gene has CDR1 MNHEY and CDR2 SMNVEV (reference sequence). This CDR3 contains 16 residues. CDR3 residues: CASSLWGLAGGYEQYF. The DNA of the CDR3 is TGTGCCAGCAGTTTATGGGGCCTAGCGGGCGGCTACGAGCAGTACTTC.

This chain joins TRBV6-6 and TRBJ2-5, with TRBD1 matching 11 bases. The V gene end was trimmed by 7 bases and the J gene end by 7 bases; junction bases not matched to a gene: 11. The CDR3 is 15 residues long. Germline V CDR1 and CDR2: MNHNY, SVGAGI (reference sequence). CDR3: CASINPDRGHWTQYF. The CDR3 DNA reads as TGTGCCAGCATCAACCCGGACAGGGGGCATTGGACCCAGTACTTC.

This clone was counted a single time. V usage is TRBV28 and J usage is TRBJ2-2; D is uncertain. Trimming stripped 7 bases from V and 3 bases from J, with 12 bases between. Germline V gene lookup returns CDR1 MDHEN and CDR2 SYDVKM. The CDR3 is made up of 14 amino acids. The CDR3, as DNA: TGTGCCAGCATCGCCCGGGTTTACACCGGGGAGCTGTTTTTT. Translating it yields CASIARVYTGELFF.

This chain uses TRBV5-1 with TRBJ1-1; 7 bases agree with TRBD1. Trimming removed 0 bases from V and 7 bases from J; junction bases left unmatched: 9. The V gene's germline CDR1 is SGHRS and CDR2 YFSETQ. The CDR3 totals 15 residues. For the CDR3, the DNA is TGCGCCAGCAGCTTGGGTGGAGGGGGCGCCGGTGAAGCTTTCTTT. This sequence encodes CASSLGGGGAGEAFF.

The V call is TRBV6-5, the J call TRBJ2-3; 9 positions agree with TRBD2. Germline CDR1 is MNHEY and CDR2 is SVGAGI. The CDR3 totals 15 residues. Trimming took 6 bases from V and 8 from J; bases not matched to a gene: 12. CDR3 DNA sequence: TGTGCCAGCAGCCAACGCGCGGGGGGGTTTCGTACGCAGTATTTT. Its protein product is CASSQRAGGFRTQYF.

The genes are TRBV5-1 and TRBJ2-5, with TRBD2 identical over 7 bases. From germline, CDR1 is SGHRS and CDR2 YFSETQ. V gave up 2 bases and J gave up 3 bases; unmatched junction bases: 7. The CDR3 runs 15 residues. The CDR3 bases are TGCGCCAGCAGCTTTAGCGGGTCCGGGGAAGAGACCCAGTACTTC. Its protein is CASSFSGSGEETQYF.

The genes are TRBV30 and TRBJ2-5; TRBD2 matches at 9 bases. J was trimmed by 4 bases and V by 0 bases; bases with no gene match: 9. CDR1 is GTSNPN and CDR2 is SVGIG in the germline V gene (reference sequence). This CDR3 spans 16 amino acids. The CDR3, as DNA: TGTGCCTGGAGTGTATCGGCGGGAGGGGGCGGAGAGACCCAGTACTTC. It is translated as CAWSVSAGGGGETQYF.